This T cell receptor (beta chain) originates from a study of T cell responses to AZD1222 COVID-19 vaccine. On the study more broadly: Both about-4-week and about-12-week second-dose recipients were combined.

The study, taken as a whole, reports: Spike was spanned by vaccine-associated CD4 TCRs, with dominance at 160-218 and 743-854. Among the donors, most were white British and more were female, and clonal diversity was possibly underestimated. Baseline antibody screening turned up just a handful of seropositive AZD1222 recipients.

This table comes from immunoSEQ multiplex PCR, and its TCRdb copy is limited to in-frame clones, with some not included. The table has 200,000 or so clones, more than 80% seen once; the top ten hold around 5.8%. The CDR3 totals 15 residues. The germline gives CDR1 SGHVS, CDR2 FQNEAQ. V was trimmed by 0 bases and J by 2 bases, leaving 10 bases between them. As to this clone: Its antigen is not known.

The source of this sequence is an adult in good health. The V call is TRBV7-8, the J call TRBJ2-5; a weak D match, TRBD2 (5 bases). Sequencing was performed on peripheral blood, taken on day 0 of AZD1222 vaccination. The CDR3 DNA is TGTGCCAGCAGCTTAGCTGCGGGCCGGCAAGAGACCCAGTACTTC. It codes for CASSLAAGRQETQYF.